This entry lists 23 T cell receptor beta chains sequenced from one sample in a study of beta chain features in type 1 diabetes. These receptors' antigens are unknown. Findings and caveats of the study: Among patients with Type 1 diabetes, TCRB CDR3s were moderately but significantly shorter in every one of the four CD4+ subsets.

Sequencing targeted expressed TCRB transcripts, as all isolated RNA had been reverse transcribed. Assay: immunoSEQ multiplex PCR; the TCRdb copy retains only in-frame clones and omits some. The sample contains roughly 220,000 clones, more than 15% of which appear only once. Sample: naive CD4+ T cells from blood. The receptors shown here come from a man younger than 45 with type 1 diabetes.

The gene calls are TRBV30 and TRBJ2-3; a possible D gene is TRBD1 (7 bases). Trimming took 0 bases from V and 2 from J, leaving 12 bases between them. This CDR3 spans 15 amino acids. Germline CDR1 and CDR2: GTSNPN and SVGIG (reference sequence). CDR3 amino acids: CAWSVGGGSTDTQYF. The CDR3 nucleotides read TGTGCCTGGAGTGTTGGAGGGGGCTCCACAGATACGCAGTATTTT.

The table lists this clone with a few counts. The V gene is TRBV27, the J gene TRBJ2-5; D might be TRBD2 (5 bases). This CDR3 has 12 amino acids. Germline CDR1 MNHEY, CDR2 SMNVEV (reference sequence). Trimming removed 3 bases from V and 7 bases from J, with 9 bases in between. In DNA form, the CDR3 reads TGTGCCAGCAGTTTTAGTCGGGGGACCCAGTACTTC. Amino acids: CASSFSRGTQYF.

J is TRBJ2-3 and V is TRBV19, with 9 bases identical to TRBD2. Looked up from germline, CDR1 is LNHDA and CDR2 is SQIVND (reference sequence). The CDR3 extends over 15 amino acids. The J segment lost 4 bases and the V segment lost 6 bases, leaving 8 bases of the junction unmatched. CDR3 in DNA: TGTGCCAGTAGCAATAGCGGGAGAAGGTCAGATACGCAGTATTTT. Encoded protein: CASSNSGRRSDTQYF.

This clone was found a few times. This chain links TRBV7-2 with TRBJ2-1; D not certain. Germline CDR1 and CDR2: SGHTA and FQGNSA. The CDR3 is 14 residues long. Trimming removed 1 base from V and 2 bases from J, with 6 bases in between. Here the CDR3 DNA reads TGTGCCAGCAGCTTAGACTCTCCCTACAATGAGCAGTTCTTC. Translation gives CASSLDSPYNEQFF.

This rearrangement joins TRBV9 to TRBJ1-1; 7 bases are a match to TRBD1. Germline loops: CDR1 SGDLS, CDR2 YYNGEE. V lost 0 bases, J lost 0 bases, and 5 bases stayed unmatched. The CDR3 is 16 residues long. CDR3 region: CASSVAPDRVNTEAFF. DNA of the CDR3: TGTGCCAGCAGCGTAGCCCCCGACAGGGTGAACACTGAAGCTTTCTTT.

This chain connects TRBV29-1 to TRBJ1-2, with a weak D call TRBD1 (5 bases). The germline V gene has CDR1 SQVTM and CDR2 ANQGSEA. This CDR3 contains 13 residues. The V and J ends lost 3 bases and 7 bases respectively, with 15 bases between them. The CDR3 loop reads CSVEWRGGSGYTF. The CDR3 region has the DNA TGCAGCGTTGAGTGGAGGGGTGGAAGTGGCTACACCTTC. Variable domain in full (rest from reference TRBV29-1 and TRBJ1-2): SAVISQKPSRDICQRGTSLTIQCQVDSQVTMMFWYRQQPGQSLTLIATANQGSEATYESGFVIDKFPISRPNLTFSTLTVSNMSPEDSSIYLCSVEWRGGSGYTFGSGTRLTVV.

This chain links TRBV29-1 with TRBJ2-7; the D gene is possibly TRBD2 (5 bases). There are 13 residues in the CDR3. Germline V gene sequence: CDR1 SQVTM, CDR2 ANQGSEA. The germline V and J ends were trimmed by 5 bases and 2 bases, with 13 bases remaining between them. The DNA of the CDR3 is TGCAGCGTTCCGGGGTGGCGCCCCTACGAGCAGTACTTC. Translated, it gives CSVPGWRPYEQYF.

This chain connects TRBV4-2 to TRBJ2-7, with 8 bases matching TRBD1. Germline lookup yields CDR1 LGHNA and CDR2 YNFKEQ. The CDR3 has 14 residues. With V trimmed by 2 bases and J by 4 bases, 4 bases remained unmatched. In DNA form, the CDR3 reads TGTGCCAGCAGCCAACAGGGGGCGAGTTACGAGCAGTACTTC. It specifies CASSQQGASYEQYF.

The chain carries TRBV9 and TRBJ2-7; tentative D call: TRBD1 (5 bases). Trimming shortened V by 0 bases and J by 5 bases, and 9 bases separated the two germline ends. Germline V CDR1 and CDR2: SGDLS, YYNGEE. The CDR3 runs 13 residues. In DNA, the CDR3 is TGTGCCAGCAGCGTAGCACAGGTAGACGAGCAGTACTTC. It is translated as CASSVAQVDEQYF.

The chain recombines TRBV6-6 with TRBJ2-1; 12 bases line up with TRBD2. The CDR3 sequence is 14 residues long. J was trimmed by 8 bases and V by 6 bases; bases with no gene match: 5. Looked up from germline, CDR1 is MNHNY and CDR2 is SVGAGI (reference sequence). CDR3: CASSGLAGQDEQFF. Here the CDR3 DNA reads TGTGCCAGCAGCGGACTAGCGGGGCAGGATGAGCAGTTCTTC.

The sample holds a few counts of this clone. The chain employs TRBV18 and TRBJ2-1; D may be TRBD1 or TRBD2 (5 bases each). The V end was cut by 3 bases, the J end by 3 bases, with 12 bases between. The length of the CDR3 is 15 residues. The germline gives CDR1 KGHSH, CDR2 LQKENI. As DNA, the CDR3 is TGTGCCAGCTCACCCGGGACCGCTCTCTACAATGAGCAGTTCTTC. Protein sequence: CASSPGTALYNEQFF.

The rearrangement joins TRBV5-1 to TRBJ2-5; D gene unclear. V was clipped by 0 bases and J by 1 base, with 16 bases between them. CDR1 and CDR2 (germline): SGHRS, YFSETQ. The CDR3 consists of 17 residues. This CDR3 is CASSLAGMGRVQETQYF. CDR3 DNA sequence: TGCGCCAGCAGCTTGGCTGGTATGGGCCGAGTCCAAGAGACCCAGTACTTC.

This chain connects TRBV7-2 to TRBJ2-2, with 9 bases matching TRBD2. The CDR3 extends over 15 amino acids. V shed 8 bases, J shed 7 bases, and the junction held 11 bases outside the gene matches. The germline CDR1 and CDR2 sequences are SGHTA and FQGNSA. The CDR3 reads CASPQGGRADGELFF. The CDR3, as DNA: TGTGCCAGCCCTCAGGGCGGGAGGGCCGACGGGGAGCTGTTTTTT.

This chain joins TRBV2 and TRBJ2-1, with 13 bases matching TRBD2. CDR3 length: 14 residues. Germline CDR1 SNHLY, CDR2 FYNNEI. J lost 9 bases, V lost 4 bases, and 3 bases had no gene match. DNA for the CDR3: TGTGCCAGCAGTGGACTAGCGGGAGGTGGTGAGCAGTTCTTC. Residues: CASSGLAGGGEQFF.

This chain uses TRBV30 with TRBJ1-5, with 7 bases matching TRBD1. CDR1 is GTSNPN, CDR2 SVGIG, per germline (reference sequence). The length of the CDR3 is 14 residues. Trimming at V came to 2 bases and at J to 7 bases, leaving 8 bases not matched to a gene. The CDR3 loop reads CAWSTTGERQPQHF. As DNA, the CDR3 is TGTGCCTGGAGTACTACAGGGGAGCGGCAGCCCCAGCATTTT.

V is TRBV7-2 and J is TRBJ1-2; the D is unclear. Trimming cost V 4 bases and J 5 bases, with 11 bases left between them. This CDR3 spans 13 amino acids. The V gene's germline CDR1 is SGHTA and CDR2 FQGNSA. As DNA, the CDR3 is TGTGCCAGCAGCTCGTACGGGGAATATGGCTACACCTTC. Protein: CASSSYGEYGYTF.

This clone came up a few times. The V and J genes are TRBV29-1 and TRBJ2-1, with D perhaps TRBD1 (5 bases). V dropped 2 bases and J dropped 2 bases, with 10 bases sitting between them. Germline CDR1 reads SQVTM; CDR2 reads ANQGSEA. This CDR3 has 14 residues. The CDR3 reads CSVESRVTYNEQFF. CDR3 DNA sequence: TGCAGCGTTGAATCCAGGGTTACCTACAATGAGCAGTTCTTC.

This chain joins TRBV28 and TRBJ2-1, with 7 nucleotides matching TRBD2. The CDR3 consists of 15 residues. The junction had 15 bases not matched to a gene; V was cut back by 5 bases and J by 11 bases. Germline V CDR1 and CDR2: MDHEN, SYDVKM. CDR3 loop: CASSAAGVRDNQQFF. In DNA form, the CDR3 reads TGTGCCAGCAGTGCCGCGGGAGTTCGGGATAATCAGCAGTTCTTC.

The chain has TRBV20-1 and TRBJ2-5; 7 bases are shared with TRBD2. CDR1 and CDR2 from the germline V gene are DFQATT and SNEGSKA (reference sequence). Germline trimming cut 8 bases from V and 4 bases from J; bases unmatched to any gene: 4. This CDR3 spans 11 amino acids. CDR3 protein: CSTLAGETQYF. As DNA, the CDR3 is TGCAGTACATTAGCGGGAGAGACCCAGTACTTC.

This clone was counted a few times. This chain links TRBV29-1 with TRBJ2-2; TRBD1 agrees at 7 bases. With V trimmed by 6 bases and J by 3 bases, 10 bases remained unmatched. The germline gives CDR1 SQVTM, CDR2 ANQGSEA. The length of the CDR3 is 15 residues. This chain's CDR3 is CSVPMTGRDTGELFF. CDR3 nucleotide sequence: TGCAGCGTGCCTATGACAGGGCGGGACACCGGGGAGCTGTTTTTT.

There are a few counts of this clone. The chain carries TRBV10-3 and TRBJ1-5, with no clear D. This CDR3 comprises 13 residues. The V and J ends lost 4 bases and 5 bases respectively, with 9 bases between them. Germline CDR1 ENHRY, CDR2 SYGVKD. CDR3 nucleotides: TGTGCCATCAGTGCGGGAGTAGATCAGCCCCAGCATTTT. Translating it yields CAISAGVDQPQHF.

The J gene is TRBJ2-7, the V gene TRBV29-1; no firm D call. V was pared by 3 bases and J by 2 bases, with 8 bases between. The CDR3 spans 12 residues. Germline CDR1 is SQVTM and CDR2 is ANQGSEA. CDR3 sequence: CSVEAETYEQYF. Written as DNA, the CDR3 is TGCAGCGTTGAGGCCGAAACCTACGAGCAGTACTTC.

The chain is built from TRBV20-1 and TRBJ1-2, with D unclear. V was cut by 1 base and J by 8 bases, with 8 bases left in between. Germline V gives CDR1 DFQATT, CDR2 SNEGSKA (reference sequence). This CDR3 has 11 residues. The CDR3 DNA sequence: TGCAGTGCTAGAGGCTACGCGGGCTACACCTTC. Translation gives CSARGYAGYTF.